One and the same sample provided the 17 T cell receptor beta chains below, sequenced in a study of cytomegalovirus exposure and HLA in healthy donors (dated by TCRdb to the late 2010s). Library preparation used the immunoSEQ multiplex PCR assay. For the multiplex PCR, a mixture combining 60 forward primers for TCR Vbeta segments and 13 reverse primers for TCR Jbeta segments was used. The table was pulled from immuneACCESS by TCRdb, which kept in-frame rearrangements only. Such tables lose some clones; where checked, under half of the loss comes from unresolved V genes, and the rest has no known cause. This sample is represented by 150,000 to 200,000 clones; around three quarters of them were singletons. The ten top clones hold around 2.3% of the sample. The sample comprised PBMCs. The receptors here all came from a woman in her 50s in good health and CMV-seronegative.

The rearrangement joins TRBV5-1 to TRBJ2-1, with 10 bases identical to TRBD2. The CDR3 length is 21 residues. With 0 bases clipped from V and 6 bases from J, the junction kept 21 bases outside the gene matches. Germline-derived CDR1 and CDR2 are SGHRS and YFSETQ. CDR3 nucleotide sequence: TGCGCCAGCAGCTTGGTGGGGGGTAGAGCCAGCGGGAGGGCTCGGGTCAATGAGCAGTTCTTC. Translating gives CASSLVGGRASGRARVNEQFF. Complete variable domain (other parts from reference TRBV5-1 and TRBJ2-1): KAGVTQTPRYLIKTRGQQVTLSCSPISGHRSVSWYQQTPGQGLQFLFEYFSETQRNKGNFPGRFSGRQFSNSRSEMNVSTLELGDSALYLCASSLVGGRASGRARVNEQFFGPGTRLTVL.

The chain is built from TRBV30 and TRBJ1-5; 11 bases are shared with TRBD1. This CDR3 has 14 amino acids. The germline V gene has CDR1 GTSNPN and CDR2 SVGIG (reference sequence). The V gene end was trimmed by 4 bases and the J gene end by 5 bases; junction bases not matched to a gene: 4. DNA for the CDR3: TGTGCCTGGATTCCGGGACAGGGGGATCAGCCCCAGCATTTT. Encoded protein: CAWIPGQGDQPQHF.

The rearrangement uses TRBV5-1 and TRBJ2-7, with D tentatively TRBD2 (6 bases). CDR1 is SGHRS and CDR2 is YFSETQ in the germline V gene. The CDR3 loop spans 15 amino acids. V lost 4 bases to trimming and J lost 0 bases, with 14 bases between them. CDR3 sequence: CASSPRGPSSYEQYF. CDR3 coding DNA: TGCGCCAGCAGCCCGCGGGGACCCAGCTCCTACGAGCAGTACTTC.

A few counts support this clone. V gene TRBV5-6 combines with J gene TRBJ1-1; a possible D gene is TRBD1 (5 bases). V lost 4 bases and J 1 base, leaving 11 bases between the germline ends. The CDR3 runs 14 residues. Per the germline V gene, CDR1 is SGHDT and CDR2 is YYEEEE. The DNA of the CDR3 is TGTGCCAGCAGCGCGGGACGGTGGAACACTGAAGCTTTCTTT. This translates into CASSAGRWNTEAFF.

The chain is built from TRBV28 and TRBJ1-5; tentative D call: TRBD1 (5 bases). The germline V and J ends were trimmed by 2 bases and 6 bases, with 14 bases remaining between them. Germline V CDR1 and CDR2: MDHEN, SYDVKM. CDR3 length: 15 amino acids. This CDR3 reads CASSLGGTLGQPQHF. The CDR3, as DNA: TGTGCCAGCAGTTTAGGGGGGACGCTCGGTCAGCCCCAGCATTTT.

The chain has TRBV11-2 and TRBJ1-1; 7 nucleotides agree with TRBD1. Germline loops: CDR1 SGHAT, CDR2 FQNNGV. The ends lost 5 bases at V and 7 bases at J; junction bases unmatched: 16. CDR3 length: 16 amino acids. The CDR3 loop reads CASSQTSGTVGGEAFF. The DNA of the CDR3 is TGTGCCAGCAGCCAAACTTCTGGGACAGTGGGAGGTGAAGCTTTCTTT.

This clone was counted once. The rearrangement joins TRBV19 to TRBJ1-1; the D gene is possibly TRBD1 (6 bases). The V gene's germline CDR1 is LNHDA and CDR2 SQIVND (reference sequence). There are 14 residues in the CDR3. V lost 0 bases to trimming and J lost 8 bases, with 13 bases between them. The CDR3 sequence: CASSIDTRTAEAFF. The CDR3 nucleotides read TGTGCCAGTAGTATAGACACCAGGACAGCCGAAGCTTTCTTT.

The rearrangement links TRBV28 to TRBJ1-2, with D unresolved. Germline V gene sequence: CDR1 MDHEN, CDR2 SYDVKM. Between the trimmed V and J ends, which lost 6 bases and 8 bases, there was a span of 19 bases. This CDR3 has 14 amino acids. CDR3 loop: CASSQGGSSYGYTF. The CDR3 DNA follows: TGTGCCAGCAGCCAAGGTGGGAGTAGTTACGGCTACACCTTC.

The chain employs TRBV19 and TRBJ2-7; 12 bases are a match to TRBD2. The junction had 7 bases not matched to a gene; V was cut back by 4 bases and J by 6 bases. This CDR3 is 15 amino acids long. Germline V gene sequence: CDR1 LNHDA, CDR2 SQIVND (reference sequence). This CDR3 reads CASSTLAGGPGEQYF. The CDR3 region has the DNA TGTGCCAGTAGTACTCTAGCGGGAGGGCCAGGCGAGCAGTACTTC.

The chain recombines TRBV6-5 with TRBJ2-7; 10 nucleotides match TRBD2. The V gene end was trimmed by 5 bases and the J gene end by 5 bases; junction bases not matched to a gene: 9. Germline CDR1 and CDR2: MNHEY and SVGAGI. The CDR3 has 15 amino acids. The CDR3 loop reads CASSPPTSGNNEQYF. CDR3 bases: TGTGCCAGCAGTCCCCCTACTAGCGGGAACAACGAGCAGTACTTC.

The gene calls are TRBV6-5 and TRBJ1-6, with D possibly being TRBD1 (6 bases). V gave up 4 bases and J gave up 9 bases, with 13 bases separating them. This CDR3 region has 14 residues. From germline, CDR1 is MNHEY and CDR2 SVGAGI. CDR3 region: CASSLSGEGSPLHF. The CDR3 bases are TGTGCCAGCAGTTTATCAGGGGAAGGTTCACCCCTCCACTTT.

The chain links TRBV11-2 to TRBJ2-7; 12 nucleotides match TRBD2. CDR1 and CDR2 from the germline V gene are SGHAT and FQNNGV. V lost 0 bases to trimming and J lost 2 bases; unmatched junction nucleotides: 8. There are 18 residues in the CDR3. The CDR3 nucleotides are TGTGCCAGCAGCTTAGATCCTCCCCCTAGCGGGAGGGCCTACGAGCAGTACTTC. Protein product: CASSLDPPPSGRAYEQYF.

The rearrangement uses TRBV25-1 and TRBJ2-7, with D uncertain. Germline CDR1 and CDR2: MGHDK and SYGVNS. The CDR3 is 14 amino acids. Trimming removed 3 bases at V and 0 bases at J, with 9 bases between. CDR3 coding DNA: TGTGCCAGCAGTGAGCTCCAGATCTCCTACGAGCAGTACTTC. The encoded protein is CASSELQISYEQYF.

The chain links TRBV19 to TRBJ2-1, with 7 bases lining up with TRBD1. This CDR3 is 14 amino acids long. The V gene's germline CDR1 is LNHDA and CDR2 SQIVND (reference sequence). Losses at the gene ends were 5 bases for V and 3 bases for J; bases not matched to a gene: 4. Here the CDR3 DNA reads TGTGCCAGTAGTGAGGGGGCTTACTACAATGAGCAGTTCTTC. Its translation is CASSEGAYYNEQFF. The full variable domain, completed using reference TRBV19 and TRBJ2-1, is DGGITQSPKYLFRKEGQNVTLSCEQNLNHDAMYWYRQDPGQGLRLIYYSQIVNDFQKGDIAEGYSVSREKKESFPLTVTSAQKNPTAFYLCASSEGAYYNEQFFGPGTRLTVL.

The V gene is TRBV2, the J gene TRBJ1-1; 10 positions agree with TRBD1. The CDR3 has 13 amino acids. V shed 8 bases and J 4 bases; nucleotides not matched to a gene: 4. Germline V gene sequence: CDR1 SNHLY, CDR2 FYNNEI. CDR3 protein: CASGDRGLTEAFF. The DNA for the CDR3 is TGTGCCAGCGGAGACAGGGGGCTCACTGAAGCTTTCTTT.

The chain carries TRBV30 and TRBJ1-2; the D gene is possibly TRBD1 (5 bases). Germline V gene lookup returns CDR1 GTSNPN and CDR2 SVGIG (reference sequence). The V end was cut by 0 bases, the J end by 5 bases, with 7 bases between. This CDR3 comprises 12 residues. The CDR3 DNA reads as TGTGCCTGGAGTGTGTCAGGGTATGGCTACACCTTC. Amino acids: CAWSVSGYGYTF.

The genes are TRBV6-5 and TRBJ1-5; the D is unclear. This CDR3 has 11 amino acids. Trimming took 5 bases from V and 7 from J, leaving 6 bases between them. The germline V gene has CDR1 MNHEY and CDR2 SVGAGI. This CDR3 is CASSEKQPQHF. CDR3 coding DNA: TGTGCCAGCAGTGAGAAGCAGCCCCAGCATTTT.